The rows below give T cell receptor beta chains drawn from one sample of a study of response to subunit inactivated influenza vaccine. TCRdb fed the RT-PCR reads into MiXCR, producing one record per CDR3 protein. The table lists about 480,000 distinct CDR3 sequences, approximately 11% of them singletons. The sample here was PBMCs from blood, taken more than 35 days after vaccination. Every receptor here comes from a man aged 50-59 years who received an inactivated influenza vaccine. Both conserved end residues are part of each CDR3. A D gene is named only where the DNA matches it firmly. The size entry is marked missing in some rows and otherwise reads once, few, many or a size class.

few	NA	TRBJ1-1	TRBV15	CATSRDRTRSNTEAFF	TGTGCCACCAGCAGAGATAGAACAAGGTCGAACACTGAAGCTTTCTTT
few	TRBD2	TRBJ2-5	TRBV28	CASSFSAGGGEREAQETQYF	TGTGCCAGCAGTTTTAGTGCGGGAGGGGGCGAGCGGGAGGCCCAAGAGACCCAGTACTTC
NA	NA	TRBJ2-2	TRBV27	CASSSRLNSFAGELFF	TGTGCCAGCAGTTCGCGACTAAATAGCTTCGCCGGGGAGCTGTTTTTT
many	NA	TRBJ2-1	TRBV11-2	CASSLGQWQFF	TGTGCCAGCAGCTTAGGGCAGTGGCAGTTCTTC
few	TRBD1	TRBJ2-2	TRBV6-1	CASSKGQVNTGELFF	TGTGCCAGCAGTAAAGGACAGGTGAACACCGGGGAGCTGTTTTTT
NA	TRBD1	TRBJ1-6	TRBV12-3/TRBV12-4	CASSKQQGTPLHF	TGTGCCAGCAGCAAACAACAGGGGACACCCCTCCACTTT
NA	NA	TRBJ2-2	TRBV10-3	CAISGIDYSGELFF	TGTGCCATCAGTGGGATTGACTACTCCGGGGAGCTGTTTTTT
many	TRBD2	TRBJ2-5	TRBV29-1	CSGSGRLMETQYF	TGCAGCGGTAGCGGGAGGTTAATGGAGACCCAGTACTTC
few	NA	TRBJ2-4	TRBV29-1	CSVAGRGNIQYF	TGCAGCGTTGCGGGACGGGGTAACATTCAGTACTTC
NA	NA	TRBJ2-5	TRBV10-3	CATGVETQYF	TGTGCCACAGGGGTGGAGACCCAGTACTTC
NA	TRBD2	TRBJ2-5	TRBV11-2	CASSSSGPETQYF	TGTGCCAGCAGCTCTAGCGGACCTGAGACCCAGTACTTC
many	NA	TRBJ2-3	TRBV7-2	CASSQRADTQYF	TGTGCCAGCAGCCAAAGGGCAGATACGCAGTATTTT
many	TRBD2	TRBJ2-7	TRBV28	CASMRLAGGHEQYF	TGTGCCAGCATGAGGCTAGCGGGAGGGCACGAGCAGTACTTC
many	NA	TRBJ2-1	TRBV24-1	CATSDKSGWGGEQFF	TGTGCCACCAGTGACAAGAGCGGGTGGGGTGGTGAGCAGTTCTTC
few	NA	TRBJ2-1	TRBV4-2	CASSHGGKYNEQFF	TGTGCCAGCAGCCATGGCGGGAAGTACAATGAGCAGTTCTTC
many	TRBD2	TRBJ2-3	TRBV6-2/TRBV6-3	CASTLTGTSVSDTQYF	TGTGCCAGCACCCTTACCGGGACTAGCGTTTCAGATACGCAGTATTTT
NA	TRBD1	TRBJ1-1	TRBV6-2/TRBV6-3	CASSYYRTGGMGEAFF	TGTGCCAGCAGTTACTACCGGACAGGGGGCATGGGTGAAGCTTTCTTT
NA	TRBD2	TRBJ2-1	TRBV7-9	CASRPLAVVDNEQFF	TGTGCCAGCAGGCCTCTAGCGGTCGTTGACAATGAGCAGTTCTTC
many	TRBD2	TRBJ2-7	TRBV5-1	CASSLDGLAGGTYEQYF	TGCGCCAGCAGCTTGGATGGCCTAGCGGGGGGAACCTACGAGCAGTACTTC
NA	TRBD1	TRBJ2-3	TRBV6-4	CAGTDRAHTDTQYF	TGTGCCGGGACGGACAGGGCCCACACAGATACGCAGTATTTT
few	NA	TRBJ2-7	TRBV10-3	CAISDKGFQYF	TGTGCCATCAGTGACAAGGGTTTTCAGTACTTC
many	TRBD2	TRBJ2-3	TRBV4-2	CASSQDRGGSTDTQYF	TGTGCCAGCAGCCAAGATCGGGGGGGTAGCACAGATACGCAGTATTTT
many	NA	TRBJ2-1	TRBV5-1	CASSLAGVDEQFF	TGCGCCAGCAGCTTGGCCGGGGTGGATGAGCAGTTCTTC
few	NA	TRBJ1-4	TRBV5-1	CASSRRTNEKLFF	TGCGCCAGCAGCCGGAGAACTAATGAAAAACTGTTTTTT
many	NA	TRBJ1-5	TRBV20-1	CSAREVGQIGSNQPQHF	TGCAGTGCTAGAGAGGTTGGTCAAATTGGGAGCAATCAGCCCCAGCATTTT
NA	NA	TRBJ2-7	TRBV6-5	CASSYSLDLYEQYF	TGTGCCAGCAGTTACTCTCTGGATCTCTACGAGCAGTACTTC
NA	NA	TRBJ2-7	TRBV20-1	CSASAGAFSYEQYF	TGCAGTGCTAGTGCGGGTGCCTTCTCCTACGAGCAGTACTTC
NA	TRBD2	TRBJ2-1	TRBV24-1	CATSEGLAGGGHEQFF	TGTGCCACCAGTGAGGGACTAGCGGGGGGCGGGCATGAGCAGTTCTTC
NA	NA	TRBJ2-5	TRBV11-2	CASSLGGTAAGTQYF	TGTGCCAGCAGCTTAGGAGGGACGGCGGCAGGGACCCAGTACTTC
many	NA	TRBJ1-5	TRBV24-1	CATSGGSNQPQHF	TGTGCCACCAGTGGGGGGAGCAATCAGCCCCAGCATTTT
NA	TRBD1	TRBJ2-5	TRBV5-1	CASSSRGTLQETQYF	TGCGCCAGCAGCTCCAGGGGGACCCTCCAAGAGACCCAGTACTTC
few	NA	TRBJ2-5	TRBV5-1	CASRQGTETQYF	TGCGCCAGCAGACAGGGTACAGAGACCCAGTACTTC
few	NA	TRBJ2-5	TRBV7-8	CASSQYRDTTQETQYF	TGTGCCAGCAGCCAATACCGGGACACGACACAAGAGACCCAGTACTTC
many	NA	TRBJ2-7	TRBV7-2	CASSLDRASYEQYF	TGTGCCAGCAGCTTAGACCGGGCATCCTACGAGCAGTACTTC
many	TRBD1	TRBJ1-6	TRBV5-1	CASSTTTGNLFSPLHF	TGCGCCAGCAGCACCACGACAGGGAACCTATTTTCACCCCTCCACTTT
few	TRBD1	TRBJ2-7	TRBV5-5	CASSFSWTGVRYEQYF	TGTGCCAGCAGCTTTTCCTGGACAGGGGTGAGATACGAGCAGTACTTC
NA	TRBD1	TRBJ2-1	TRBV29-1	CSVHPGGNEQFF	TGCAGCGTCCACCCAGGGGGCAATGAGCAGTTCTTC
many	NA	TRBJ2-6	TRBV12-3/TRBV12-4	CASSLRGSGANVLTF	TGTGCCAGCAGCTTACGGGGATCTGGGGCCAACGTCCTGACTTTC
few	TRBD1	TRBJ1-1	TRBV12-3/TRBV12-4	CASSKTGENTEAFF	TGTGCCAGCAGTAAGACAGGGGAGAACACTGAAGCTTTCTTT
NA	NA	TRBJ1-1	TRBV9	CASSAAWDTEAFF	TGTGCCAGCAGCGCCGCTTGGGACACTGAAGCTTTCTTT
few	NA	TRBJ1-2	TRBV20-1	CSARETDYGYTF	TGCAGTGCTAGAGAGACAGACTATGGCTACACCTTC
NA	NA	TRBJ2-1	TRBV4-3	CASSLELLSYNEQFF	TGCGCCAGCAGCCTAGAACTCCTCTCCTACAATGAGCAGTTCTTC